This TCR beta chain was recovered during a study of blood T cell repertoires in COVID-19. Study-wide background: The origin of the acute and convalescent COVID-19 samples was the United States, Italy and Spain.

The germline V and J ends were trimmed by 8 bases and 1 base, with 11 bases remaining between them. The CDR3 contains 13 residues. Germline V lookup: CDR1 MNHEY, CDR2 SMNVEV (reference sequence). Original methodology: The authors estimated nucleated cell counts from reference gene primer amplification. Some clones are missing from TCRdb's copy, which holds only in-frame ones; the method was immunoSEQ multiplex PCR. V and J calls and clone size come straight from that table; D and trimming were deduced from the DNA. This table has about 150,000 clones, roughly nine tenths appearing once. The sequence derives from a man in his fifties with acute or convalescent COVID-19. The sample comprised peripheral blood. This rearrangement joins TRBV27 to TRBJ1-1; tentative D call: TRBD1 (5 bases). The CDR3 spells CASLKQENTEAFF. CDR3 nucleotides: TGTGCCAGCCTCAAACAGGAGAACACTGAAGCTTTCTTT.